This entry features one TCR beta chain sequence. What it binds is unknown. The protocol was immunoSEQ multiplex PCR, while the TCRdb copy is restricted to in-frame clones and leaves out a portion. The sample has some 110,000 clones, about 90% seen once. This sample stems from a study of Tregs in tolerant kidney transplant recipients. Trimming left V 1 base short and J 7 bases short, with 11 bases between. Germline assignment: CDR1 ENHRY and CDR2 SYGVKD. The CDR3 is 14 amino acids. Study-wide points: Activated donor B cell expansion appeared to reveal the most relevant donor-specific TCRbeta repertoire. Findings come from small patient numbers and require larger validation. Biological reproducibility was not directly addressed in this study.

This TCR derives from a human donor in good health. The material sequenced was CD4+ T cells from blood. The chain links TRBV10-3 to TRBJ1-5; perhaps TRBD1 as D (6 bases). The CDR3 spells CAISELGADQPQHF. Here the CDR3 DNA reads TGTGCCATCAGTGAGTTGGGGGCGGACCAGCCCCAGCATTTT.